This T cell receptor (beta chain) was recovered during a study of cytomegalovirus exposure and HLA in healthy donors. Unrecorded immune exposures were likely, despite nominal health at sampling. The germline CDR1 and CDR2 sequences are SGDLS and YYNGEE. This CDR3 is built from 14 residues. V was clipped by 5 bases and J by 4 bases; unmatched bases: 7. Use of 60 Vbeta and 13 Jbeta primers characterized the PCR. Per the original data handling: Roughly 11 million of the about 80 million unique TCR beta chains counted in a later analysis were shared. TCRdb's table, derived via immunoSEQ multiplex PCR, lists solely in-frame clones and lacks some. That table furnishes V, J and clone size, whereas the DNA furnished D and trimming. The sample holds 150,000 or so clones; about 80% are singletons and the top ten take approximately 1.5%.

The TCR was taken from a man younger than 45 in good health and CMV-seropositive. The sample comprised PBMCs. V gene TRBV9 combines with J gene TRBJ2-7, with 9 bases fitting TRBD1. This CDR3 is CASSETGGTYEQYF. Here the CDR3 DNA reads TGTGCCAGCAGTGAGACAGGGGGTACGTACGAGCAGTACTTC.